What follows describes a single TCR beta chain. This specimen comes from a study of blood T cell repertoires in COVID-19. In the study overall: Whether acute or convalescent, the COVID-19 samples came from the United States, Italy and Spain. The analysed material was cDNA or gDNA that came from T cells, B-cell-depleted T cells, or PBMCs.

V lost 11 bases, J lost 0 bases, and 13 bases lay in between. Germline CDR1 is ENHRY and CDR2 is SYGVKD. The CDR3 contains 13 residues. Profiling relied on immunoSEQ multiplex PCR, and the TCRdb table lists in-frame clones only, not all of them. Counted here are around 320,000 clones, approximately 89% occurring once; the ten biggest clones make up roughly 2.8%. The chain recombines TRBV10-3 with TRBJ2-5; D unresolved. The sample comprised PBMCs or T cells enriched from blood (not recorded which). The sequence came from a woman between 50 and 59 years old who had been exposed to COVID-19. The CDR3 sequence: CAASRGYQETQYF. The CDR3, as DNA: TGTGCCGCGTCTAGAGGCTACCAAGAGACCCAGTACTTC.